The 25 T cell receptor beta chains reported below all come from one sample, sequenced in a study of T cell repertoires in cytomegalovirus infection. MiXCR, applied by TCRdb to the reads, yields one record per CDR3 protein. The sample carries fewer than 550,000 distinct CDR3 sequences, approximately 15% recorded once. The sample was CD8+ T cells from PBMCs. The receptors here all came from a human donor in good health (CMV status not recorded). Some clones in this sample may be carry-over from other donors' samples.

The rearrangement links TRBV19 to TRBJ2-7, with D maybe TRBD1 (5 bases). Germline CDR1 LNHDA, CDR2 SQIVND (reference sequence). The CDR3 sequence is 14 residues long. The V gene lost 2 bases and the J gene lost 6 bases, with 14 bases spanning the gap. Written as DNA, the CDR3 is TGTGCCAGTAGTATAATCCCAGGGCAGGGCGAGCAGTACTTC. It yields the protein CASSIIPGQGEQYF. Full variable domain (remainder filled in from reference TRBV19 and TRBJ2-7): DGGITQSPKYLFRKEGQNVTLSCEQNLNHDAMYWYRQDPGQGLRLIYYSQIVNDFQKGDIAEGYSVSREKKESFPLTVTSAQKNPTAFYLCASSIIPGQGEQYFGPGTRLTVT.

This clonotype was seen repeatedly, ten times or more. This chain joins TRBV27 and TRBJ1-2, with D perhaps matching TRBD1 (5 bases). Per the germline V gene, CDR1 is MNHEY and CDR2 is SMNVEV (reference sequence). The CDR3 extends over 13 amino acids. Deletions cut 3 bases from V and 5 bases from J, with 10 bases between. The CDR3 nucleotides read TGTGCCAGCAGTTTGGGCTGGGGGTATGGCTACACCTTC. Protein product: CASSLGWGYGYTF.

This clonotype turned up a few times. The CDR3 region has the DNA TGTGCCAGCAGTTTAACAAGAAATAGCAATCAGCCCCAGCATTTT. Translating it yields CASSLTRNSNQPQHF. The J gene is TRBJ1-5, the V gene TRBV27, with no clear D. V was clipped by 2 bases and J by 0 bases, with 8 bases between them. Germline-derived CDR1 and CDR2 are MNHEY and SMNVEV (reference sequence). There are 15 residues in the CDR3.

The rearrangement links TRBV6-1 to TRBJ2-1; D is tentatively TRBD1 or TRBD2 (5 bases each). The CDR3 consists of 17 residues. The germline V and J ends were trimmed by 2 bases and 4 bases, with 18 bases remaining between them. Per the germline V gene, CDR1 is MNHNS and CDR2 is SASEGT. The CDR3 DNA is TGTGCCAGCAGTGAATTGGGCCCCGGGACGGAGTACAATGAGCAGTTCTTC. It specifies CASSELGPGTEYNEQFF.

Ten or more counts support this clonotype. The chain links TRBV6-1 to TRBJ1-3; weak D call: TRBD1 (5 bases). The CDR3 contains 16 residues. Trimming shortened V by 6 bases and J by 0 bases, and 15 bases separated the two germline ends. Germline CDR1 MNHNS, CDR2 SASEGT. The CDR3 DNA follows: TGTGCCAGCAGCAGGAGGGGTGGAAGCTCTGGAAACACCATATATTTT. This translates into CASSRRGGSSGNTIYF.

Note on this clonotype: Compared with germline, one end of the junction differs, possibly owing to a read error. The rearrangement links TRBV7-3 to TRBJ2-5; 8 bases agree with TRBD2. CDR3 length: 14 amino acids. Looked up from germline, CDR1 is SGHTA and CDR2 is FQGTGA. The CDR3 DNA follows: TGTGCCTGCAGCTCGGGAGGGCGGGGAGAGACCCAGTACTTC. Its translation is CACSSGGRGETQYF.

The chain is built from TRBV29-1 and TRBJ1-2; TRBD1 matches 7 bases. This CDR3 comprises 12 residues. The trim removed 6 bases at V and 4 bases at J, leaving 5 bases unmatched. Looked up from germline, CDR1 is SQVTM and CDR2 is ANQGSEA. CDR3 in amino acids: CSVLGGSYGYTF. DNA of the CDR3: TGCAGCGTCCTAGGGGGCAGCTATGGCTACACCTTC.

This clonotype was observed at least ten times. The chain couples TRBV6-9 to TRBJ2-5; D is unclear. Trimming took off 0 bases at V and 5 bases at J, with 10 bases between the two ends. This CDR3 region has 14 residues. The germline V gene has CDR1 MNHGY and CDR2 SVAAGI. The CDR3 nucleotides read TGTGCCAGCAGTTATTCGAGTAGCTTTGAGACCCAGTACTTC. Protein: CASSYSSSFETQYF.

This clonotype was recorded a few times. The chain uses TRBV24-1 and TRBJ1-5; maybe TRBD1 (6 bases). The V and J ends lost 3 bases and 4 bases respectively, with 12 bases between them. The length of the CDR3 is 15 residues. Germline loops: CDR1 KGHDR, CDR2 SFDVKD. The CDR3 loop is CATSDITGMNQPQHF. CDR3 in DNA: TGTGCCACCAGTGATATCACAGGGATGAATCAGCCCCAGCATTTT.

In its sample, this clonotype was seen many times. J is TRBJ2-7 and V is TRBV7-9; D ambiguous. Trimming left V 3 bases short and J 0 bases short, with 6 bases between. The CDR3 is made up of 13 amino acids. CDR1 and CDR2 (germline): SEHNR, FQNEAQ (reference sequence). The CDR3 sequence: CASSFPLSYEQYF. CDR3 bases: TGTGCCAGCAGCTTTCCACTCTCCTACGAGCAGTACTTC.

The V and J genes are TRBV6-1 and TRBJ1-1; D not certain. This CDR3 contains 14 residues. Between the trimmed V and J ends, which lost 3 bases and 0 bases, there was a span of 8 bases. Germline V gene data show CDR1 as MNHNS and CDR2 as SASEGT. In DNA form, the CDR3 reads TGTGCCAGCAGTGATGGGTATATGAACACTGAAGCTTTCTTT. This sequence encodes CASSDGYMNTEAFF.

A few counts support this clonotype. The chain is built from TRBV2 and TRBJ2-7; TRBD2 aligns across 7 bases. This CDR3 is 12 amino acids long. V gave up 10 bases and J gave up 3 bases; unmatched junction bases: 6. Germline loops: CDR1 SNHLY, CDR2 FYNNEI. The CDR3 DNA is TGTGCCACCGTTGGGACTAACTACGAGCAGTACTTC. Translating it yields CATVGTNYEQYF.

This clonotype was observed many times. The rearrangement joins TRBV7-9 to TRBJ2-7; maybe TRBD2 (5 bases). V was shortened by 6 bases and J by 1 base, with 22 bases between the two germline ends. Germline V gene lookup returns CDR1 SEHNR and CDR2 FQNEAQ (reference sequence). This CDR3 spans 17 amino acids. CDR3 in amino acids: CASSLFPLDSLSYEQYF. CDR3 DNA sequence: TGTGCCAGCAGTCTTTTTCCCTTGGACTCGCTTTCCTACGAGCAGTACTTC.

At least ten counts were recorded for this clonotype. The chain recombines TRBV19 with TRBJ2-2; 9 bases fit TRBD1. The germline V gene encodes CDR1 LNHDA and CDR2 SQIVND (reference sequence). Germline trimming cut 6 bases from V and 4 bases from J; bases unmatched to any gene: 3. This CDR3 contains 14 residues. The CDR3 spells CASSGTGITGELFF. The CDR3 region has the DNA TGTGCCAGTAGCGGGACAGGGATCACCGGGGAGCTGTTTTTT.

V usage is TRBV20-1 and J usage is TRBJ2-2, with D perhaps TRBD2 (5 bases). V was pared by 5 bases and J by 5 bases, with 12 bases between. The germline V gene encodes CDR1 DFQATT and CDR2 SNEGSKA (reference sequence). The CDR3 spans 13 residues. The DNA of the CDR3 is TGCAGTGCTCAAACGGGGAGAACCGGGGAGCTGTTTTTT. Translating gives CSAQTGRTGELFF.

CDR3 residues: CASRDRDSWDYGYTF. In DNA form, the CDR3 reads TGTGCCAGCAGGGACCGGGACAGCTGGGACTATGGCTACACCTTC. The chain uses TRBV28 and TRBJ1-2; 7 bases agree with TRBD1. Trimming at V came to 6 bases and at J to 3 bases, leaving 10 bases not matched to a gene. Germline V lookup: CDR1 MDHEN, CDR2 SYDVKM. The length of the CDR3 is 15 residues.

The J gene is TRBJ2-7, the V gene TRBV6-1, with 8 bases identical to TRBD1. Germline values: CDR1 MNHNS, CDR2 SASEGT. Trimming removed 2 bases from V and 2 bases from J; junction bases left unmatched: 5. The CDR3 extends over 15 amino acids. This CDR3 reads CASSERAGGPYEQYF. As DNA, the CDR3 is TGTGCCAGCAGTGAAAGGGCAGGGGGCCCCTACGAGCAGTACTTC.

The chain uses TRBV5-5 and TRBJ1-1, with D possibly being TRBD1 (5 bases). Germline values: CDR1 SGHKS, CDR2 YYEKEE (reference sequence). The CDR3 has 13 amino acids. Trimming took 4 bases from V and 11 from J, leaving 18 bases between them. CDR3 sequence (DNA): TGTGCCAGCAGCGTTCCTCCACAGGCGGCGGCTTTCTTT. It is translated as CASSVPPQAAAFF.

V gene TRBV9 combines with J gene TRBJ1-2; D perhaps matches TRBD1 (5 bases). The V end was cut by 0 bases, the J end by 2 bases, with 11 bases between. Germline assignment: CDR1 SGDLS and CDR2 YYNGEE. This CDR3 comprises 15 residues. CDR3 amino acids: CASSVGQSLNYGYTF. The CDR3 DNA is TGTGCCAGCAGCGTAGGACAGAGCCTAAACTATGGCTACACCTTC.

This clonotype appeared many times. This chain links TRBV27 with TRBJ2-7; D perhaps matches TRBD2 (7 bases). The CDR3 totals 15 residues. The germline V gene encodes CDR1 MNHEY and CDR2 SMNVEV (reference sequence). Trimming removed 0 bases from V and 2 bases from J, with 11 bases in between. Here the CDR3 DNA reads TGTGCCAGCAGTTTATCTGGGGGGGGGCCCTACGAGCAGTACTTC. Translated: CASSLSGGGPYEQYF.

This clonotype was found many times. The J gene is TRBJ1-1, the V gene TRBV20-1, with D hard to call. V dropped 3 bases and J dropped 0 bases, with 5 bases sitting between them. Germline loops: CDR1 DFQATT, CDR2 SNEGSKA (reference sequence). CDR3 length: 12 residues. CDR3 sequence (DNA): TGCAGTGCTAGTCGTCTGAACACTGAAGCTTTCTTT. Translation gives CSASRLNTEAFF.

The chain recombines TRBV7-3 with TRBJ2-1, with 7 bases aligning to TRBD1. The CDR3 totals 13 residues. The V segment lost 4 bases and the J segment 8 bases; nucleotides outside the gene matches: 5. Germline CDR1 reads SGHTA; CDR2 reads FQGTGA. CDR3 coding DNA: TGTGCCAGCAGCTCTTTAGACAGGGATGAGCAGTTCTTC. Translation: CASSSLDRDEQFF.

This clonotype was picked up many times. The J gene is TRBJ2-1, the V gene TRBV12-3 or TRBV12-4, with D tentatively TRBD1 (5 bases). V was pared by 3 bases and J by 7 bases, with 10 bases between. CDR3 length: 13 residues. CDR3 bases: TGTGCCAGCAGTTTTGTGGGGCCGAATGAGCAGTTCTTC. Encoded protein: CASSFVGPNEQFF.

This clonotype was detected ten times or more. The CDR3 spells CASSIQGDNQPQHF. The CDR3, as DNA: TGTGCCAGTAGTATACAGGGAGACAATCAGCCCCAGCATTTT. The J gene is TRBJ1-5, the V gene TRBV19; maybe TRBD1 (5 bases). This CDR3 comprises 14 residues. V shed 2 bases and J shed 3 bases, with 8 bases lying between them. Germline loops: CDR1 LNHDA, CDR2 SQIVND (reference sequence).

The chain has TRBV28 and TRBJ2-2, with D maybe TRBD1 (5 bases). CDR3 length: 11 residues. The V end lost 8 bases, the J end lost 6 bases, and 7 bases lay between the germline ends. Germline CDR1 and CDR2: MDHEN and SYDVKM. The CDR3 nucleotides read TGTGCCAGCCGACAGTCCGGGGAGCTGTTTTTT. It specifies CASRQSGELFF.